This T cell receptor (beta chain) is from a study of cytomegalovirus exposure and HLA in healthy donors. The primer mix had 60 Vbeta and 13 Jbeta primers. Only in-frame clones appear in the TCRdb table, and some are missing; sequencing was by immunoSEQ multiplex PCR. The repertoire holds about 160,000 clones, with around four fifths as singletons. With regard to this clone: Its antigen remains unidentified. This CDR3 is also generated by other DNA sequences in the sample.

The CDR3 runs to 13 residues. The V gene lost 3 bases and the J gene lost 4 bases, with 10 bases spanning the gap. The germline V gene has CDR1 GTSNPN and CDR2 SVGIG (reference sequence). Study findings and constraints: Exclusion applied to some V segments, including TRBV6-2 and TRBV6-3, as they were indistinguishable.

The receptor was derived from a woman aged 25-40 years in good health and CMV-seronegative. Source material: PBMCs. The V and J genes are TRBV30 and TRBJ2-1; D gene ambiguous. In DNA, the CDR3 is TGTGCCTGGAGCGAGGATTCATACAATGAGCAGTTCTTC. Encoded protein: CAWSEDSYNEQFF.